Given below is one T cell receptor (beta chain) in context. Per the authors' pipeline: Amplification with reference gene primers provided the estimates of nucleated cell counts. Repertoires were generated with immunoSEQ multiplex PCR, while TCRdb's copy carries only in-frame clones and drops some. V, J and clone size are taken as reported in that table, and D and trimming were inferred from the DNA itself. The sample carries roughly 57,000 clones, approximately 89% recorded once. Germline trimming cut 6 bases from V and 3 bases from J; bases unmatched to any gene: 16. Germline assignment: CDR1 SGHNT and CDR2 YYREEE (reference sequence). The CDR3 is made up of 18 amino acids. This sample is part of a study of blood T cell repertoires in COVID-19.

This clonotype was sampled from a man aged 55-75 years with active or convalescent COVID-19. Material for sequencing was peripheral blood. The chain has TRBV5-4 and TRBJ2-2, with TRBD2 identical over 8 bases. CDR3: CASKSPSGSREHTGELFF. The CDR3 nucleotides read TGTGCCAGCAAGTCACCCAGCGGGAGTCGGGAGCACACCGGGGAGCTGTTTTTT.